This T cell receptor (beta chain) was identified during a study of T-cell reconstitution after alpha-beta-depleted transplantation in children. This sample's TCRbeta library carried unique molecular identifier barcodes. TCRdb independently ran MiXCR on the PCR reads; one entry per CDR3 protein. The sample gives about 900,000 distinct CDR3 sequences, roughly 29% of which show up once; over 25% is in the top ten. The CDR3 loop spans 15 amino acids. Trimming stripped 1 base from V and 3 bases from J, with 12 bases between. The V gene's germline CDR1 is SGHVS and CDR2 FQNEAQ. The gene calls are TRBV7-8 and TRBJ2-5; possibly TRBD1 for D (6 bases). This clonotype was obtained from a boy less than two years old who had a stem cell transplant for SCID, so the T cells may come from the graft donor. This sample comprised PBMCs, mostly from graft donor cells, obtained 360 days after TCRalphabeta/CD19-depleted stem cell transplant. The CDR3 protein is CASSLEGQFEETQYF. In DNA form, the CDR3 reads TGTGCCAGCAGCTTAGAGGGACAATTCGAAGAGACCCAGTACTTC.